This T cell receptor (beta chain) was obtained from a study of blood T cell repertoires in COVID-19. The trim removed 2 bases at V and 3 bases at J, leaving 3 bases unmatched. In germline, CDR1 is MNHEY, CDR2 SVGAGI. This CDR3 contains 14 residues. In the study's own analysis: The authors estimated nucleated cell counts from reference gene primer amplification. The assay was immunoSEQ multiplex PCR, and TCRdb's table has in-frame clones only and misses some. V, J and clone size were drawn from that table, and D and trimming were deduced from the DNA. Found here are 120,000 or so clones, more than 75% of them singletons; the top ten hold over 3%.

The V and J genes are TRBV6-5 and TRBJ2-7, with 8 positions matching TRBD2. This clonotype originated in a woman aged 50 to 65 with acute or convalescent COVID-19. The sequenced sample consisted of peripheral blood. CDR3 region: CASSYNRGGYEQYF. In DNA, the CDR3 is TGTGCCAGCAGTTACAACCGGGGGGGCTACGAGCAGTACTTC.